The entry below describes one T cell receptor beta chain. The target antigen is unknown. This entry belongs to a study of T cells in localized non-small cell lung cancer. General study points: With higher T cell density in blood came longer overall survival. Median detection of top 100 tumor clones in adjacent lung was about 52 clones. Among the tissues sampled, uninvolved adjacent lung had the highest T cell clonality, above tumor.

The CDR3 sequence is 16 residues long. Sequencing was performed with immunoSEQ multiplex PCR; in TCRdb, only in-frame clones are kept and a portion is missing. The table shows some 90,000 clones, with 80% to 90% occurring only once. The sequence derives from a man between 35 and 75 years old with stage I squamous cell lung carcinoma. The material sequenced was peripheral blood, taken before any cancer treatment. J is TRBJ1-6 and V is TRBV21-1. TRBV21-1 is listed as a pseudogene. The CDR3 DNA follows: TGTGCCAGCAGCAAAGGAAGGGGGGCCCCCAATTCACCCCTCCACTTT. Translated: CASSKGRGAPNSPLHF.